The rows below give T cell receptor beta chains drawn from one sample of a study of spatial heterogeneity in lung cancer. TCRdb reanalysed the 5' RACE reads using MiXCR and keeps one entry per CDR3 protein. The table includes 110,000 or so distinct CDR3 sequences, under 14% detected once. Sequencing used PBMCs, obtained at follow-up. The receptors derive from a female donor with early-stage non-small cell lung cancer. The CDR3 runs from the conserved cysteine through the conserved F or W. A D gene is named only where the DNA matches it firmly. Not every row has a clone size; where given, it reads once, few, many or a size class.

cdr3_length j_call clone_size v_call d_call cdr3_aa cdr3_nt
12 TRBJ1-4 few TRBV6-1 NA CASEGVGEKLFF TGTGCCAGTGAAGGAGTAGGTGAAAAACTGTTTTTT
13 TRBJ1-1 NA TRBV7-2 TRBD1 CASSPGQIGEAFF TGTGCCAGCAGCCCGGGACAGATAGGGGAAGCTTTCTTT
15 TRBJ2-2 few TRBV7-8 NA CASSLVRGNTGELFF TGTGCCAGCAGCTTAGTCAGGGGGAACACCGGGGAGCTGTTTTTT
16 TRBJ1-4 NA TRBV7-2 TRBD1 CASSTGQAAANEKLFF TGTGCCAGCAGCACCGGACAGGCAGCGGCTAATGAAAAACTGTTTTTT
14 TRBJ1-1 NA TRBV7-2 NA CASSLVQVFTEAFF TGTGCCAGCAGCTTAGTACAGGTATTCACTGAAGCTTTCTTT
13 TRBJ2-4 NA TRBV18 NA CASLRQEENIQYF TGTGCCAGCCTTAGACAGGAGGAAAACATTCAGTACTTC
15 TRBJ2-5 few TRBV7-2 TRBD1 CASSLGTGFKETQYF TGTGCCAGCAGCTTAGGGACAGGGTTCAAAGAGACCCAGTACTTC
15 TRBJ2-1 few TRBV4-1 TRBD2 CASSQGTSSYNEQFF TGCGCCAGCAGCCAGGGGACTAGCTCCTACAATGAGCAGTTCTTC
14 TRBJ1-2 NA TRBV20-1 TRBD1 CSAGGDRGLYGYTF TGCAGTGCTGGAGGGGACAGGGGACTCTATGGCTACACCTTC
13 TRBJ2-5 NA TRBV10-3 TRBD2 CAISGPGGETQYF TGTGCCATCAGTGGCCCGGGAGGAGAGACCCAGTACTTC
15 TRBJ1-5 many TRBV7-9 NA CASSLGETSNQPQHF TGTGCCAGCAGCTTAGGAGAAACCTCTAATCAGCCCCAGCATTTT
15 TRBJ2-3 few TRBV7-9 TRBD2 CASSLMGQRGDTQYF TGTGCCAGCAGCCTCATGGGCCAGCGGGGAGATACGCAGTATTTT
19 TRBJ1-5 NA TRBV5-5 TRBD1 CASSSTLLLRDRSNQPQHF TGTGCCAGCAGCTCCACACTCCTCCTCCGGGACAGGAGCAATCAGCCCCAGCATTTT
17 TRBJ1-5 many TRBV28 NA CASTPHGARYSNQPQHF TGTGCCAGCACCCCCCACGGGGCCAGATATAGCAATCAGCCCCAGCATTTT
14 TRBJ2-2 many TRBV18 NA CASSPYTNTGELFF TGTGCCAGCTCACCTTACACTAACACCGGGGAGCTGTTTTTT
15 TRBJ1-5 NA TRBV4-2 NA CASSQAAQSNQPQHF TGTGCCAGCAGCCAAGCGGCACAAAGCAATCAGCCCCAGCATTTT
13 TRBJ1-1 few TRBV12-3/TRBV12-4 NA CASSYGGRNEAFF TGTGCCAGCAGTTATGGGGGGCGCAATGAAGCTTTCTTT
10 TRBJ1-1 NA TRBV29-1 NA CSVADAEAFF TGCAGCGTTGCAGACGCTGAAGCTTTCTTT
15 TRBJ2-2 many TRBV19 TRBD1 CASRTRGLGDGELFF TGTGCCAGTAGAACCAGGGGGCTTGGTGACGGGGAGCTGTTTTTT
13 TRBJ2-1 few TRBV3-1 NA CASSHLAVDEQFF TGTGCCAGCAGCCACTTAGCAGTGGATGAGCAGTTCTTC
15 TRBJ2-7 NA TRBV6-2/TRBV6-3 NA CASSYMVADTYEQYF TGTGCCAGCAGTTACATGGTGGCTGATACCTACGAGCAGTACTTC
14 TRBJ1-5 many TRBV5-1 TRBD1 CASSPGTANQPQHF TGCGCCAGCAGTCCCGGGACAGCGAATCAGCCCCAGCATTTT
12 TRBJ1-2 many TRBV29-1 NA CSVSAVGYGYTF TGCAGCGTTTCCGCAGTGGGGTATGGCTACACCTTC
17 TRBJ2-2 few TRBV3-1 TRBD2 CASSFQSGSGRAGELFF TGTGCCAGCTCGTTCCAATCGGGTAGCGGGAGGGCCGGGGAGCTGTTTTTT
14 TRBJ2-7 few TRBV28 NA CASSSPTPPYEQYF TGTGCCAGCAGTTCTCCAACGCCCCCCTACGAGCAGTACTTC
17 TRBJ2-3 few TRBV3-1 TRBD2 CASSQDQGLAGLDTQYF TGTGCCAGCAGCCAAGACCAGGGACTAGCGGGACTCGATACGCAGTATTTT
15 TRBJ1-2 few TRBV2 NA CASSVQGLAARGYTF TGTGCCAGCAGTGTCCAGGGGCTCGCAGCACGGGGCTACACCTTC
16 TRBJ2-3 many TRBV29-1 NA CSVSGLGLGPVNTQYF TGCAGCGTCTCGGGTCTTGGGCTCGGCCCGGTAAATACGCAGTATTTT
15 TRBJ2-5 few TRBV9 NA CASSVGSTPQETQYF TGTGCCAGCAGCGTTGGTTCAACGCCCCAAGAGACCCAGTACTTC
14 TRBJ1-6 NA TRBV5-4 TRBD1 CASSLNRGDSPLHF TGTGCCAGCAGCCTAAACAGGGGAGACTCACCCCTCCACTTT
16 TRBJ2-1 few TRBV5-1 TRBD1 CASSLGQGASYNEQFF TGCGCCAGCAGCTTGGGACAGGGGGCTTCCTACAATGAGCAGTTCTTC
13 TRBJ1-6 NA TRBV14 TRBD1 CASRGQGASPLHF TGTGCCAGCAGGGGACAGGGAGCATCACCCCTCCACTTT
13 TRBJ1-1 few TRBV6-1 TRBD1 CASKPTGRSEAFF TGTGCCAGCAAACCGACAGGGAGGAGTGAAGCTTTCTTT
13 TRBJ2-2 NA TRBV6-1 NA CAISLASTGELFF TGTGCCATCAGTCTAGCTAGTACCGGGGAGCTGTTTTTT
14 TRBJ2-2 few TRBV2 TRBD1 CASNRQGSTGELFF TGTGCCAGCAATAGACAGGGATCCACCGGGGAGCTGTTTTTT
12 TRBJ2-5 NA TRBV28 NA CASWGFQRAQYF TGTGCCAGCTGGGGGTTCCAAAGGGCCCAGTACTTC
11 TRBJ2-1 NA TRBV29-1 NA CSVAAFGEQFF TGCAGCGTTGCCGCCTTCGGTGAGCAGTTCTTC
15 TRBJ1-1 few TRBV18 NA CASSGGQARETEAFF TGTGCCAGCTCCGGGGGCCAGGCCAGAGAGACTGAAGCTTTCTTT
15 TRBJ2-7 few TRBV6-2/TRBV6-3 TRBD2 CASSYSLAGVYEQYF TGTGCCAGCAGTTACTCCCTAGCGGGAGTATACGAGCAGTACTTC
14 TRBJ2-5 few TRBV24-1 NA CATSDAGQIETQYF TGTGCCACCAGTGATGCTGGACAGATAGAGACCCAGTACTTC
14 TRBJ1-5 few TRBV28 NA CASSPPVSNQPQHF TGTGCCAGCAGCCCCCCGGTGAGCAATCAGCCCCAGCATTTT
15 TRBJ2-5 many TRBV7-2 TRBD1 CASAQNRGAAETQYF TGTGCCAGCGCCCAGAACAGGGGAGCGGCAGAGACCCAGTACTTC
14 TRBJ1-6 few TRBV12-3/TRBV12-4 TRBD1 CASTLGQVNSPLHF TGTGCCAGCACCTTGGGACAGGTTAATTCACCCCTCCACTTT
15 TRBJ2-1 many TRBV6-1 TRBD2 CATTSGTSSYNEQFF TGTGCCACCACTAGCGGGACGAGCTCCTACAATGAGCAGTTCTTC
16 TRBJ2-3 few TRBV2 TRBD2 CASSPLAGGITDTQYF TGTGCCAGCAGTCCGTTAGCGGGAGGGATTACAGATACGCAGTATTTT
12 TRBJ1-1 many TRBV10-3 NA CAISGQAVKAFF TGTGCCATCAGTGGACAGGCCGTCAAAGCTTTCTTT
19 TRBJ2-1 few TRBV27 TRBD2 CASSSAGTSGRASYNEQFF TGTGCCAGCAGTTCGGCCGGGACTAGCGGGAGGGCTAGCTACAATGAGCAGTTCTTC
14 TRBJ1-1 many TRBV12-3/TRBV12-4 NA CASSLGTVNTEAFF TGTGCCAGCAGTTTAGGGACGGTGAACACTGAAGCTTTCTTT
15 TRBJ2-1 NA TRBV11-2 NA CASSLDPNPQSEQFF TGTGCCAGCAGCTTAGATCCAAATCCCCAGTCCGAGCAGTTCTTC
20 TRBJ1-1 NA TRBV21-1 NA CASIIIGGHNTKKQNTEAFF TGTGCCAGCATAATCATTGGGGGACATAACACAAAGAAACAGAACACTGAAGCTTTCTTT
15 TRBJ2-3 few TRBV15 TRBD1 CATSRKTGDTDTQYF TGTGCCACCAGCAGGAAGACAGGGGACACAGATACGCAGTATTTT
13 TRBJ2-3 NA TRBV18 NA CASSPPSGDTQYF TGTGCCAGCTCACCACCGTCCGGGGATACGCAGTATTTT
15 TRBJ1-2 few TRBV7-8 TRBD1 CASSRGQGENYGYTF TGTGCCAGCAGCCGAGGACAGGGGGAGAACTATGGCTACACCTTC
13 TRBJ1-5 few TRBV19 TRBD1 CASGTGQGQPQHF TGTGCCAGCGGGACAGGGCAAGGGCAGCCCCAGCATTTT
13 TRBJ1-5 many TRBV6-6 NA CASSSPVDQPQHF TGTGCCAGCAGTTCCCCCGTAGATCAGCCCCAGCATTTT
13 TRBJ2-7 many TRBV12-3/TRBV12-4 NA CASSPPASYEQYF TGTGCCAGCAGTCCCCCAGCCTCCTACGAGCAGTACTTC
13 TRBJ1-4 many TRBV28 NA CATGAGGNEKLFF TGTGCCACCGGGGCGGGGGGAAATGAAAAACTGTTTTTT
15 TRBJ2-7 NA TRBV27 TRBD2 CASSLMTSGRGEQYF TGTGCCAGCAGTCTAATGACTAGCGGGAGAGGCGAGCAGTACTTC
19 TRBJ1-5 few TRBV6-2/TRBV6-3 TRBD1 CASSYDNGQGAYSNQPQHF TGTGCCAGCAGTTACGATAACGGACAGGGGGCTTATAGCAATCAGCCCCAGCATTTT